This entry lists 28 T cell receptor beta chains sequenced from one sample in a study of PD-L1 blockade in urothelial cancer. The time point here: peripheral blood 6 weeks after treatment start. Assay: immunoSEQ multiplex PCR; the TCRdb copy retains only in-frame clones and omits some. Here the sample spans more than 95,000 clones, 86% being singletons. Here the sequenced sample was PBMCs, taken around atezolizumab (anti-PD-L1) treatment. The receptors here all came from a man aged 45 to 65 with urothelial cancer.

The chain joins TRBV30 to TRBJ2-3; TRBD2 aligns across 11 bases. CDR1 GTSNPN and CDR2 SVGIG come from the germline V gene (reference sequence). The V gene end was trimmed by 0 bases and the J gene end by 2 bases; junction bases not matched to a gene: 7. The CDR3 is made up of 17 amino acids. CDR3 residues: CAWSVLRTSGYTDTQYF. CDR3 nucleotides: TGTGCCTGGAGTGTACTTAGGACTAGCGGGTACACAGATACGCAGTATTTT. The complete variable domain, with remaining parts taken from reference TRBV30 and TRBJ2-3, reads SQTIHQWPATLVQPVGSPLSLECTVEGTSNPNLYWYRQAAGRGLQLLFYSVGIGQISSEVPQNLSASRPQDRQFILSSKKLLLSDSGFYLCAWSVLRTSGYTDTQYFGPGTRLTVL.

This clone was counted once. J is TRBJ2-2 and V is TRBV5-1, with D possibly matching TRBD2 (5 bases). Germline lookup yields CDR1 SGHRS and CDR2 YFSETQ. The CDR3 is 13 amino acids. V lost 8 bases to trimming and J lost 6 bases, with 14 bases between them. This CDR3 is CASNLAQSGELFF. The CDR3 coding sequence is TGCGCCAGTAATTTAGCGCAATCCGGGGAGCTGTTTTTT.

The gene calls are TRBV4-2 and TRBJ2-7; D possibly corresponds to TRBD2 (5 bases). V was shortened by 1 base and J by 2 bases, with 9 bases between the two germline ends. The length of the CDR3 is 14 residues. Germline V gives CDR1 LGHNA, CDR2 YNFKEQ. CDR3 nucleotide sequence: TGTGCCAGCAGCCAAGGACTAATAGCCTACGAGCAGTACTTC. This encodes CASSQGLIAYEQYF.

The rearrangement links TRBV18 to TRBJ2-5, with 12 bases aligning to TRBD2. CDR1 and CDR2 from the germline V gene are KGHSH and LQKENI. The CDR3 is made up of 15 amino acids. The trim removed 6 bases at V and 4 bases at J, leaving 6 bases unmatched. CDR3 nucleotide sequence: TGTGCCAGCTCCCTCTCACTAGCGGGAGGAGAGACCCAGTACTTC. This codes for CASSLSLAGGETQYF.

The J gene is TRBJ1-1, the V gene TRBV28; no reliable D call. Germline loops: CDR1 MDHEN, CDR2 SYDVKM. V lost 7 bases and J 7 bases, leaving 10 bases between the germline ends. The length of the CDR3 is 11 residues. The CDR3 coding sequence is TGTGCCAGCACCGTTGGAGGTGAAGCTTTCTTT. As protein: CASTVGGEAFF.

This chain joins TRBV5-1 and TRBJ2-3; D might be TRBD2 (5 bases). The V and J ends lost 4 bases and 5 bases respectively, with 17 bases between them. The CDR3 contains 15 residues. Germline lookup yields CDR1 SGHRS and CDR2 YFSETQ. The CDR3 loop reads CASSETVLGGDTQYF. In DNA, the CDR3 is TGCGCCAGCAGCGAGACGGTTCTTGGAGGAGATACGCAGTATTTT.

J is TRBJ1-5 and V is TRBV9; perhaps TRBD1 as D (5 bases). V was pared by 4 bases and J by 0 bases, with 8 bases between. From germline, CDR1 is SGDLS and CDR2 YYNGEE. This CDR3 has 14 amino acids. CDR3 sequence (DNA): TGTGCCAGCAGCTTCGACAGTAGCAATCAGCCCCAGCATTTT. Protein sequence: CASSFDSSNQPQHF.

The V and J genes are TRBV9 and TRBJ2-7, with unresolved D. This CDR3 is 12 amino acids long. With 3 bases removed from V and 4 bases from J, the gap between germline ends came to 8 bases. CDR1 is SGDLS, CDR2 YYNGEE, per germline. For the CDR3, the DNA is TGTGCCAGCAGCGCGTACAAATACGAGCAGTACTTC. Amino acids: CASSAYKYEQYF. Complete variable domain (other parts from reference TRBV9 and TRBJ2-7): DSGVTQTPKHLITATGQRVTLRCSPRSGDLSVYWYQQSLDQGLQFLIQYYNGEERAKGNILERFSAQQFPDLHSELNLSSLELGDSALYFCASSAYKYEQYFGPGTRLTVT.

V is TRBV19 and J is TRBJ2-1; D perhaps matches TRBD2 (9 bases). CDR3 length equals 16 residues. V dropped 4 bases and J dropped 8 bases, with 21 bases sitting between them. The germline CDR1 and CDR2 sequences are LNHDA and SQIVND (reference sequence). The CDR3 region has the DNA TGTGCCAGTAGTAGACAGGGGCGCGGGGGGGGTCATGAGCAGTTCTTC. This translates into CASSRQGRGGGHEQFF.

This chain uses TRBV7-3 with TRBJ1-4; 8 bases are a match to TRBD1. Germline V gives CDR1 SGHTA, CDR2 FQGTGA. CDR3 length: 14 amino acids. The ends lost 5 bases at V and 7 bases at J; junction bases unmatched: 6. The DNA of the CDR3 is TGTGCCAGCAGCCTCACGGGGACAGGTGAAAAACTGTTTTTT. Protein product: CASSLTGTGEKLFF.

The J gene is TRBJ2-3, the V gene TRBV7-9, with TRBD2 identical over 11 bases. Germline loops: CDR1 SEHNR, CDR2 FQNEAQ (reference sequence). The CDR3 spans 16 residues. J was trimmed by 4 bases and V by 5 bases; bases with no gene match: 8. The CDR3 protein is CASSLTGTSGSDTQYF. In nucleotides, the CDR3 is TGTGCCAGCAGCCTAACCGGGACTAGCGGTTCAGATACGCAGTATTTT.

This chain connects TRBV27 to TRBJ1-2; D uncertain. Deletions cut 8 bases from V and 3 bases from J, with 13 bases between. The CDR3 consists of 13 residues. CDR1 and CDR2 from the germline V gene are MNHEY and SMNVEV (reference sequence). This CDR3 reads CASGKAGYYGYTF. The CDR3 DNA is TGTGCCAGCGGAAAAGCGGGGTACTATGGCTACACCTTC.

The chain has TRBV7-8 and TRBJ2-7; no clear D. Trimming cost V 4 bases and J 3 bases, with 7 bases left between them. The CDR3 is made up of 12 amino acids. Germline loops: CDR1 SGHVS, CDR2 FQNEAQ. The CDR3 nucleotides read TGTGCCAGCAGCTCAAGCGACTACGAGCAGTACTTC. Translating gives CASSSSDYEQYF.

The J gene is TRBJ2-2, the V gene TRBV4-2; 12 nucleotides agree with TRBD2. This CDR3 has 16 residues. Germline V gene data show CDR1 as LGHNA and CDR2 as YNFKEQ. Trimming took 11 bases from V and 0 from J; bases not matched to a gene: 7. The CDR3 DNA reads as TGTGCCTCCGGGACTAGCGGGCGCACGAACACCGGGGAGCTGTTTTTT. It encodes CASGTSGRTNTGELFF.

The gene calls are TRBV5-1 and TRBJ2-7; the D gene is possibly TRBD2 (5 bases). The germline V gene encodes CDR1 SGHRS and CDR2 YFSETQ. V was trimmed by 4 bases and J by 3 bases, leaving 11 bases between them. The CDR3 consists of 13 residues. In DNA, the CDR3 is TGCGCCAGCAGCAAATCACGGGACTACGAGCAGTACTTC. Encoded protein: CASSKSRDYEQYF. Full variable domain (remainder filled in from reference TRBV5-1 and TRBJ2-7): KAGVTQTPRYLIKTRGQQVTLSCSPISGHRSVSWYQQTPGQGLQFLFEYFSETQRNKGNFPGRFSGRQFSNSRSEMNVSTLELGDSALYLCASSKSRDYEQYFGPGTRLTVT.

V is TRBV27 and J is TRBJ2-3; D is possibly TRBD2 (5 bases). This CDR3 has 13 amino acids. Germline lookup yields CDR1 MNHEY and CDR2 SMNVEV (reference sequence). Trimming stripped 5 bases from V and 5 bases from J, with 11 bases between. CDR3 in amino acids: CASSIREGDTQYF. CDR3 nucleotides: TGTGCCAGCAGTATCCGCGAGGGAGATACGCAGTATTTT.

CDR3 sequence: CASSLAGVGFF. The DNA for the CDR3 is TGTGCCAGCAGCTTAGCGGGAGTGGGGTTCTTC. The chain is built from TRBV7-9 and TRBJ2-1; D might be TRBD2 (5 bases). This CDR3 region has 11 residues. CDR1 and CDR2 from the germline V gene are SEHNR and FQNEAQ (reference sequence). Trimming shortened V by 0 bases and J by 15 bases, and 9 bases separated the two germline ends.

Here the CDR3 reads CASSKGQVNTGELFF. Here the CDR3 DNA reads TGTGCCAGCAGTAAGGGACAGGTGAACACCGGGGAGCTGTTTTTT. V and J are TRBV28 and TRBJ2-2; 8 bases are a match to TRBD1. V shed 5 bases, J shed 1 base, and the junction held 3 bases outside the gene matches. CDR1 is MDHEN and CDR2 is SYDVKM in the germline V gene. The CDR3 has 15 amino acids.

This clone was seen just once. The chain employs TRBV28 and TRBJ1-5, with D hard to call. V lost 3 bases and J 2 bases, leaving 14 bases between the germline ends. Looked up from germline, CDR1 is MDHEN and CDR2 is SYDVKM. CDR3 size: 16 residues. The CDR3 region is CASSFVYSGGNQPQHF. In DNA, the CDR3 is TGTGCCAGCAGTTTTGTATACTCCGGGGGCAATCAGCCCCAGCATTTT.

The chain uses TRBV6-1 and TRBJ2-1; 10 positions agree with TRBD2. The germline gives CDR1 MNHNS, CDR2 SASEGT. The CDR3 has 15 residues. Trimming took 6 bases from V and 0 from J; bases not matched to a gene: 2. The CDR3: CASRPSGSSYNEQFF. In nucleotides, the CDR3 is TGTGCCAGCAGGCCTAGCGGGAGCTCCTACAATGAGCAGTTCTTC.

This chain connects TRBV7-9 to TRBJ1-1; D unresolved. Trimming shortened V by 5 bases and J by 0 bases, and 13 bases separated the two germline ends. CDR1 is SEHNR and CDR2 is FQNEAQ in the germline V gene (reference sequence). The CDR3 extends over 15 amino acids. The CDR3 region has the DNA TGTGCCAGCAGCCCGCTTCGGGATATGAACACTGAAGCTTTCTTT. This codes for CASSPLRDMNTEAFF.

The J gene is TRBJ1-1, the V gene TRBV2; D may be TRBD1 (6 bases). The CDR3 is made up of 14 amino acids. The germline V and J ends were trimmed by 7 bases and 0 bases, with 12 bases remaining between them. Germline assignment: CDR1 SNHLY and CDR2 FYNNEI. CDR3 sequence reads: CASKATGMNTEAFF. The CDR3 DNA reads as TGTGCCAGCAAGGCTACAGGGATGAACACTGAAGCTTTCTTT.

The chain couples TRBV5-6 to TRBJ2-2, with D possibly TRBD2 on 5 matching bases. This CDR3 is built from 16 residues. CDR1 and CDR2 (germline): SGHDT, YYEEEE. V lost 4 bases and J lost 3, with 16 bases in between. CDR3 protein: CASSPTPSRDTGELFF. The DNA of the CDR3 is TGTGCCAGCAGCCCAACCCCTAGCCGTGACACCGGGGAGCTGTTTTTT.

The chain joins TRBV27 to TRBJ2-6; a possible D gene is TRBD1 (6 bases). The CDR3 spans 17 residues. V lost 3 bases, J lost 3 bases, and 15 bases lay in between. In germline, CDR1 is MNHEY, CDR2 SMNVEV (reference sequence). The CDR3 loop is CASSFLTGLNGANVLTF. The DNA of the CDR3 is TGTGCCAGCAGTTTCCTTACAGGGTTGAATGGGGCCAACGTCCTGACTTTC. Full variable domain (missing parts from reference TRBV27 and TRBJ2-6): EAQVTQNPRYLITVTGKKLTVTCSQNMNHEYMSWYRQDPGLGLRQIYYSMNVEVTDKGDVPEGYKVSRKEKRNFPLILESPSPNQTSLYFCASSFLTGLNGANVLTFGAGSRLTVL.

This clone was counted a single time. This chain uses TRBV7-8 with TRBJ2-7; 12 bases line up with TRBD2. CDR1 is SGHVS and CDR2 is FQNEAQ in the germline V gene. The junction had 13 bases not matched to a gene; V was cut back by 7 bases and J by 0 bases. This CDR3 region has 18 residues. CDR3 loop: CASNSPGLAGVSSYEQYF. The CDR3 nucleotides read TGTGCCAGCAACTCCCCGGGACTAGCGGGTGTTAGCTCCTACGAGCAGTACTTC. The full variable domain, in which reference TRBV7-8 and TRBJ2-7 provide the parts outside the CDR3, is GAGVSQSPRYKVAKRGQDVALRCDPISGHVSLFWYQQALGQGPEFLTYFQNEAQLDKSGLPSDRFFAERPEGSVSTLKIQRTQQEDSAVYLCASNSPGLAGVSSYEQYFGPGTRLTVT.

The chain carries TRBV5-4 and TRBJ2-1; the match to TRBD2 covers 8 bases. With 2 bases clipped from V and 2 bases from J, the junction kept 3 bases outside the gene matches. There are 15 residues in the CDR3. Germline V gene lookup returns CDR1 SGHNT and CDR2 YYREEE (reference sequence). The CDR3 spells CASSLTSGPYNEQFF. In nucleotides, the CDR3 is TGTGCCAGCAGCTTAACTAGCGGTCCCTACAATGAGCAGTTCTTC.

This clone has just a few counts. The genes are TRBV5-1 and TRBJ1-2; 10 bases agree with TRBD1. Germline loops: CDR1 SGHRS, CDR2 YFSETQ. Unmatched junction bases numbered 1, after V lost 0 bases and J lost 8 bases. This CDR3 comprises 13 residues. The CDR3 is CASSLETGGGYTF. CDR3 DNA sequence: TGCGCCAGCAGCTTGGAGACAGGGGGCGGCTACACCTTC.

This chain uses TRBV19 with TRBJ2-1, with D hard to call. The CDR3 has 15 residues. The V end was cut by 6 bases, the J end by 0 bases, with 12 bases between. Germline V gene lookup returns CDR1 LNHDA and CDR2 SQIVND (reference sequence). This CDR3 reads CASRPGRSSYNEQFF. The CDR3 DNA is TGTGCCAGTAGACCGGGTCGCAGCTCCTACAATGAGCAGTTCTTC.